This T cell receptor (beta chain) is drawn from a study of blood T cell repertoires in COVID-19. TCRdb keeps only in-frame clones here, not all; method: immunoSEQ multiplex PCR. The data contain roughly 100,000 clones, just under 85% of them singletons. The CDR3 sequence is 16 residues long. Germline CDR1 and CDR2: SGHAT and FQNNGV. V was cut by 4 bases and J by 4 bases, with 19 bases left in between. The chain combines TRBV11-2 with TRBJ1-1; D perhaps matches TRBD1 (6 bases). The sequence derives from a man aged 35-49 years with active or convalescent COVID-19. The material sequenced was peripheral blood. CDR3 loop: CASSWSGVRGSTEAFF. CDR3 coding DNA: TGTGCCAGCAGCTGGTCAGGGGTACGGGGCAGCACTGAAGCTTTCTTT.